This record covers a single T cell receptor (beta chain). What it recognizes is unknown. The sample belongs to a study of OX40 agonist ivuxolimab in advanced cancers. Looking at the study overall: At doses from 0.01 to 10 mg/kg, patients were given intravenous ivuxolimab every 2 weeks.

The CDR3 is 14 amino acids. Trimming stripped 7 bases from V and 2 bases from J, with 11 bases between. Per germline, CDR1 SNHLY and CDR2 FYNNEI. Produced via immunoSEQ multiplex PCR; TCRdb's table is partial and in-frame only. The table lists 53,000 or so clones, about 86% of them singletons. Blood got drawn at baseline, again on cycle 4 day 1, and then on cycle 7 day 1. Study conclusions and caveats: Low normalized T-cell clonal expansion was also seen in some nonresponders.

The sequencing used CD4+ or CD8+ T cells sorted from blood, collected in a trial of the OX40 agonist ivuxolimab. The chain joins TRBV2 to TRBJ2-2; D possibly corresponds to TRBD2 (6 bases). The clonotype was recovered from an adult with an advanced solid tumor such as melanoma, head and neck, liver or kidney cancer. The CDR3 nucleotides read TGTGCCAGCATACCGGGACTCAACACCGGGGAGCTGTTTTTT. Its translation is CASIPGLNTGELFF.